A single sample gave rise to the 6 T cell receptor beta chains below, sequenced in a study of beta chain features in type 1 diabetes (dated by TCRdb to between 2017 and 2018). Beyond this particular receptor, the publication reports: Type 1 diabetes patients showed a moderate but significant shortening of TCRB CDR3 length in all four CD4+ subsets.

These TCRs are of unknown antigen specificity. The library was prepared using the immunoSEQ multiplex PCR assay. The entire isolated RNA was reverse transcribed using the High Capacity cDNA Reverse Transcription Kit, and thus expressed TCRB transcripts were sequenced. TCRdb mirrors the immuneACCESS table, restricted to in-frame sequences. Some clones are absent from its copies; in checked studies, under half trace to an unresolved V gene, and the reason for the others is unknown. The sample data list about 700,000 clones, and 10% to 15% of these were observed just once. The top ten hold approximately 0.022% of the sample. What was sequenced was naive CD4+ T cells from blood. This specimen's cell subset or site label, per the study, means: true naive CD4+ T cells. These receptors all come from a man between 18 and 35 years old with type 1 diabetes.

This sequence joins TRBV10-3 and TRBJ2-4; D possibly matches TRBD1 or TRBD2 (5 bases each). Trimming removed 11 bases at V and 0 bases at J, with 14 bases between. The CDR3 runs to 14 residues. The germline V gene encodes CDR1 ENHRY and CDR2 SYGVKD. CDR3 nucleotide sequence: TGTGCCTCCCGGGACGACCGAGCCAAAAACATTCAGTACTTC. It is translated as CASRDDRAKNIQYF.

The gene calls are TRBV7-8 and TRBJ2-7; tentative D call: TRBD1 (7 bases). The germline gives CDR1 SGHVS, CDR2 FQNEAQ. This CDR3 region has 16 residues. Trimming stripped 5 bases from V and 0 bases from J, with 17 bases between. CDR3 amino acids: CASSVPGGRASYEQYF. In DNA form, the CDR3 reads TGTGCCAGCAGCGTCCCAGGGGGGCGGGCCTCCTACGAGCAGTACTTC.

The genes are TRBV19 and TRBJ1-1, with 7 bases lining up with TRBD1. V lost 3 bases and J lost 11; bases outside the gene matches: 6. The CDR3 sequence is 12 residues long. Germline V CDR1 and CDR2: LNHDA, SQIVND (reference sequence). CDR3 protein: CASSMVGGAAFF. CDR3 DNA: TGTGCCAGTAGTATGGTAGGGGGCGCGGCTTTCTTT.

The rearrangement uses TRBV10-3 and TRBJ2-7; D not resolved. The CDR3 covers 15 residues. Trimming stripped 3 bases from V and 4 bases from J, with 16 bases between. CDR1 and CDR2 (germline): ENHRY, SYGVKD. The CDR3 nucleotides are TGTGCCATCAGTGACCAACTGAAGACCATGTACGAGCAGTACTTC. Residues: CAISDQLKTMYEQYF.

The chain carries TRBV18 and TRBJ2-7, with 7 bases fitting TRBD1. V shed 0 bases, J shed 3 bases, and the junction held 5 bases outside the gene matches. CDR3 size: 15 residues. The germline CDR1 and CDR2 sequences are KGHSH and LQKENI. CDR3 sequence reads: CASSPPSDRDYEQYF. CDR3 nucleotides: TGTGCCAGCTCACCACCTTCTGACAGGGACTACGAGCAGTACTTC.

This clone has a handful of counts. The J gene is TRBJ2-1, the V gene TRBV4-2, with D perhaps TRBD2 (6 bases). Trimming left V 0 bases short and J 8 bases short, with 17 bases between. The CDR3 consists of 16 residues. The germline gives CDR1 LGHNA, CDR2 YNFKEQ. Here the CDR3 reads CASSQDWAGSWDEQFF. CDR3 DNA sequence: TGTGCCAGCAGCCAAGACTGGGCGGGGTCTTGGGATGAGCAGTTCTTC.